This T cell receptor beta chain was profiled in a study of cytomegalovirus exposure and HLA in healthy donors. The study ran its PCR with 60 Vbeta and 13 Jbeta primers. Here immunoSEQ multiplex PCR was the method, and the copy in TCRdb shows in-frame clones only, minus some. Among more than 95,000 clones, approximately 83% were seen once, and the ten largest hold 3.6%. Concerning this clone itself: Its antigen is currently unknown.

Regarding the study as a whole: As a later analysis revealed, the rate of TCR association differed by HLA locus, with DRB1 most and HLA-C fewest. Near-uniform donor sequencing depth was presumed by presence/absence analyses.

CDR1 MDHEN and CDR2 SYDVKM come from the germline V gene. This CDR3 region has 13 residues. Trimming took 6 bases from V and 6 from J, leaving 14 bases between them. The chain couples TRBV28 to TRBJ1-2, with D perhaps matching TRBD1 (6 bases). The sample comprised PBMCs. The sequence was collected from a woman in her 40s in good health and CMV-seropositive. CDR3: CASRKQGGNGYTF. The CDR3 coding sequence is TGTGCCAGCAGGAAACAAGGGGGAAATGGCTACACCTTC.